These 31 T cell receptor beta chains share one sample of origin, sequenced in a study of CD8+ T cells in alopecia areata. The sample's treatment: oral pan-JAK inhibitor, 5-10 mg twice daily. Investigators isolated RNA and reverse transcribed it into cDNA to act as the sequencing template. Profiled with immunoSEQ multiplex PCR; TCRdb holds only in-frame clones, not every one. The data hold 90,000 to 130,000 clones, with around 50% observed a single time. The specimen comprised CD8+ T cells sorted from blood, sampled at week 24, from a patient treated with tofacitinib. The source of these receptors is a human donor with alopecia areata.

The chain employs TRBV29-1 and TRBJ1-2, with 7 positions matching TRBD1. Germline CDR1 and CDR2: SQVTM and ANQGSEA. The CDR3 runs to 16 residues. Unmatched junction bases numbered 13, after V lost 0 bases and J lost 6 bases. CDR3 nucleotide sequence: TGCAGCGTTGAAGATCAGGCGGGACAGATTTCAAATGGCTACACCTTC. It translates to CSVEDQAGQISNGYTF.

The genes are TRBV30 and TRBJ1-6; a weak D match, TRBD1 (5 bases). The CDR3 is 17 residues long. The V gene's germline CDR1 is GTSNPN and CDR2 SVGIG (reference sequence). V was shortened by 0 bases and J by 2 bases, with 14 bases between the two germline ends. In nucleotides, the CDR3 is TGTGCCTGGAGTGTACTCGAGGGCAGGGCCTATAATTCACCCCTCCACTTT. It yields the protein CAWSVLEGRAYNSPLHF.

The chain is built from TRBV10-3 and TRBJ1-1; 7 positions match TRBD1. CDR1 and CDR2 from the germline V gene are ENHRY and SYGVKD. V was pared by 6 bases and J by 4 bases, with 8 bases of the junction left unmatched. The CDR3 loop spans 14 amino acids. As DNA, the CDR3 is TGTGCCATCAGCCGGGGCGAGGGGGCCACTGAAGCTTTCTTT. This codes for CAISRGEGATEAFF.

This clone has a handful of counts. The chain combines TRBV11-1 with TRBJ1-2; possibly TRBD1 for D (5 bases). Trimming pared 4 bases from V and 4 bases from J, leaving 13 bases between. Germline CDR1 SGHAT, CDR2 FQDESV (reference sequence). The length of the CDR3 is 14 residues. The CDR3 DNA follows: TGTGCCAGCAGCTACACTTCGCAGGGCTATGGCTACACCTTC. It codes for CASSYTSQGYGYTF.

This clone was found once. This chain connects TRBV13 to TRBJ1-6; D is uncertain. V was clipped by 0 bases and J by 4 bases, with 7 bases between them. Germline V gene data show CDR1 as PRHDT and CDR2 as FYEKMQ (reference sequence). CDR3 length equals 15 residues. CDR3 in DNA: TGTGCCAGCAGCTTAGGTCACGCGTATAATTCACCCCTCCACTTT. Its protein is CASSLGHAYNSPLHF. Full variable domain (outside the CDR3, taken from reference TRBV13 and TRBJ1-6): AAGVIQSPRHLIKEKRETATLKCYPIPRHDTVYWYQQGPGQDPQFLISFYEKMQSDKGSIPDRFSAQQFSDYHSELNMSSLELGDSALYFCASSLGHAYNSPLHFGNGTRLTVT.

CDR3 sequence (DNA): TGTGCCAGTAGTATAGATGTGGGAGGCACTGAAGCTTTCTTT. It codes for CASSIDVGGTEAFF. The rearrangement uses TRBV19 and TRBJ1-1; no reliable D call. Germline loops: CDR1 LNHDA, CDR2 SQIVND (reference sequence). V lost 0 bases to trimming and J lost 4 bases, with 9 bases between them. The CDR3 has 14 amino acids.

V gene TRBV30 combines with J gene TRBJ2-7, with D uncertain. V was trimmed by 5 bases and J by 0 bases, leaving 5 bases between them. Germline values: CDR1 GTSNPN, CDR2 SVGIG (reference sequence). This CDR3 has 11 amino acids. CDR3 in amino acids: CAWVPSYEQYF. In nucleotides, the CDR3 is TGTGCCTGGGTACCCTCCTACGAGCAGTACTTC.

In its sample, this clone was seen once. The V call is TRBV13, the J call TRBJ2-7, with D perhaps being TRBD1 or TRBD2 (6 bases each). Trimming cost V 5 bases and J 2 bases, with 10 bases left between them. CDR3 length: 13 residues. Germline V gene data show CDR1 as PRHDT and CDR2 as FYEKMQ (reference sequence). The CDR3 region has the DNA TGTGCCAGCAGCCCGGGGGCGCCCTACGAGCAGTACTTC. It translates to CASSPGAPYEQYF.

The rearrangement links TRBV29-1 to TRBJ1-3; 11 bases are shared with TRBD1. V shed 7 bases, J shed 0 bases, and the junction held 8 bases outside the gene matches. The CDR3 runs to 16 residues. From germline, CDR1 is SQVTM and CDR2 ANQGSEA. In DNA, the CDR3 is TGCAGCGCCGAGCGGGACAGGGGGGTCTCTGGAAACACCATATATTTT. It encodes CSAERDRGVSGNTIYF.

This clone has only a few counts. This sequence joins TRBV9 and TRBJ1-2, with 7 bases aligning to TRBD1. The length of the CDR3 is 19 residues. Germline-derived CDR1 and CDR2 are SGDLS and YYNGEE. V lost 4 bases and J lost 4; bases outside the gene matches: 22. The CDR3 nucleotides read TGTGCCAGCAGCCCACAAAGGGGGCTAAGAGCTATCGGTTGCTATGGCTACACCTTC. Translation: CASSPQRGLRAIGCYGYTF.

J is TRBJ1-1 and V is TRBV5-6, with D possibly matching TRBD1 (5 bases). Trimming shortened V by 0 bases and J by 5 bases, and 20 bases separated the two germline ends. The CDR3 spans 17 residues. Germline loops: CDR1 SGHDT, CDR2 YYEEEE. The CDR3 spells CASSLGTYGTYVTEAFF. The DNA of the CDR3 is TGTGCCAGCAGCTTGGGGACGTACGGGACTTATGTTACTGAAGCTTTCTTT.

This clone came up once. The chain carries TRBV9 and TRBJ2-3; tentative D call: TRBD1 (5 bases). Germline CDR1 and CDR2: SGDLS and YYNGEE. V was pared by 3 bases and J by 3 bases, with 11 bases between. There are 14 residues in the CDR3. The chain's CDR3 is CASSEGWGTDTQYF. CDR3 DNA: TGTGCCAGCAGCGAGGGGTGGGGAACAGATACGCAGTATTTT. The entire variable domain, with the rest obtained from reference TRBV9 and TRBJ2-3, is as follows: DSGVTQTPKHLITATGQRVTLRCSPRSGDLSVYWYQQSLDQGLQFLIQYYNGEERAKGNILERFSAQQFPDLHSELNLSSLELGDSALYFCASSEGWGTDTQYFGPGTRLTVL.

V and J are TRBV6-5 and TRBJ2-7; D tentatively reads TRBD1 or TRBD2 (5 bases each). This CDR3 contains 14 residues. V was pared by 9 bases and J by 9 bases, with 24 bases between. CDR1 MNHEY and CDR2 SVGAGI come from the germline V gene. The CDR3 loop is CASGEGQIPVGQYF. Written as DNA, the CDR3 is TGTGCCAGTGGCGAGGGGCAGATTCCGGTCGGGCAGTACTTC.

V is TRBV7-9 and J is TRBJ1-6, with no clear D. CDR3 length equals 14 residues. In germline, CDR1 is SEHNR, CDR2 FQNEAQ (reference sequence). Trimming took 7 bases from V and 7 from J, leaving 14 bases between them. CDR3 bases: TGTGCCAGCACCCGCCCGGGCCCAAATTCACCCCTCCACTTT. Amino acid sequence: CASTRPGPNSPLHF.

This rearrangement joins TRBV19 to TRBJ1-2; D gene unclear. Trimming took off 0 bases at V and 3 bases at J, with 8 bases between the two ends. Looked up from germline, CDR1 is LNHDA and CDR2 is SQIVND (reference sequence). This CDR3 spans 14 amino acids. DNA for the CDR3: TGTGCCAGTAGTATAGATCTGGAGGACTATGGCTACACCTTC. It yields the protein CASSIDLEDYGYTF.

The chain's CDR3 is CAWGRDVQETQYF. The DNA for the CDR3 is TGTGCCTGGGGCAGGGATGTGCAAGAGACCCAGTACTTC. The rearrangement uses TRBV30 and TRBJ2-5; a weak D match, TRBD1 (5 bases). Trimming pared 5 bases from V and 2 bases from J, leaving 12 bases between. Per germline, CDR1 GTSNPN and CDR2 SVGIG (reference sequence). The CDR3 consists of 13 residues. The entire variable domain, with the rest obtained from reference TRBV30 and TRBJ2-5, is as follows: SQTIHQWPATLVQPVGSPLSLECTVEGTSNPNLYWYRQAAGRGLQLLFYSVGIGQISSEVPQNLSASRPQDRQFILSSKKLLLSDSGFYLCAWGRDVQETQYFGPGTRLLVL.

A note on this clone: The sample has other DNA sequences that encode this CDR3 too. The J gene is TRBJ2-5, the V gene TRBV5-6; weak D call: TRBD1 (5 bases). Trimming cost V 2 bases and J 5 bases, with 10 bases left between them. The germline gives CDR1 SGHDT, CDR2 YYEEEE. The CDR3 length is 13 residues. The CDR3 is CASSLGAQETQYF. CDR3 DNA sequence: TGTGCCAGCAGCTTAGGGGCGCAGGAGACCCAGTACTTC. The full variable domain, its missing parts supplied by reference TRBV5-6 and TRBJ2-5, is DAGVTQSPTHLIKTRGQQVTLRCSPKSGHDTVSWYQQALGQGPQFIFQYYEEEERQRGNFPDRFSGHQFPNYSSELNVNALLLGDSALYLCASSLGAQETQYFGPGTRLLVL.

The rearrangement links TRBV29-1 to TRBJ2-7, with D uncertain. The V gene lost 0 bases and the J gene lost 3 bases, with 9 bases spanning the gap. The length of the CDR3 is 13 residues. CDR1 SQVTM and CDR2 ANQGSEA come from the germline V gene. The CDR3 DNA follows: TGCAGCGTTGAAGATCGCGCCAACTACGAGCAGTACTTC. Translated, it gives CSVEDRANYEQYF.

The chain recombines TRBV30 with TRBJ1-1; D unresolved. Germline CDR1 GTSNPN, CDR2 SVGIG (reference sequence). The CDR3 covers 11 residues. V was pared by 1 base and J by 3 bases, with 3 bases between. Written as DNA, the CDR3 is TGTGCCTGGAGTGGGGACACTGAAGCTTTCTTT. Its translation: CAWSGDTEAFF.

This chain joins TRBV7-3 and TRBJ2-4; D unresolved. CDR1 is SGHTA, CDR2 FQGTGA, per germline. The CDR3 is made up of 16 amino acids. Trimming stripped 2 bases from V and 0 bases from J, with 11 bases between. In nucleotides, the CDR3 is TGTGCCAGCAGCTTAGCGTCGATAATAGCCAAAAACATTCAGTACTTC. It yields the protein CASSLASIIAKNIQYF.

The chain joins TRBV4-1 to TRBJ2-7, with D possibly being TRBD1 (6 bases). The CDR3 extends over 14 amino acids. The germline gives CDR1 MGHRA, CDR2 YSYEKL. V gave up 5 bases and J gave up 1 base, with 12 bases separating them. The CDR3 is CASSASGQSYEQYF. DNA of the CDR3: TGCGCCAGCAGCGCCTCCGGACAGTCCTACGAGCAGTACTTC.

This clone has only a few counts. The rearrangement links TRBV5-6 to TRBJ1-1; no definite D call. V gave up 2 bases and J gave up 3 bases, with 11 bases separating them. This CDR3 is 14 amino acids long. Germline assignment: CDR1 SGHDT and CDR2 YYEEEE. CDR3 bases: TGTGCCAGCAGCTTTGATAGGCTCTACACTGAAGCTTTCTTT. Its protein product is CASSFDRLYTEAFF. Based on the CDR3 plus reference TRBV5-6 and TRBJ1-1, the full variable domain is DAGVTQSPTHLIKTRGQQVTLRCSPKSGHDTVSWYQQALGQGPQFIFQYYEEEERQRGNFPDRFSGHQFPNYSSELNVNALLLGDSALYLCASSFDRLYTEAFFGQGTRLTVV.

The V and J genes are TRBV5-4 and TRBJ2-3; 10 nucleotides match TRBD2. J gave up 3 bases and V 1 base, and 2 bases lay outside the gene matches. CDR1 SGHNT and CDR2 YYREEE come from the germline V gene (reference sequence). CDR3 length equals 15 residues. CDR3 protein: CASSLSGGVTDTQYF. CDR3 bases: TGTGCCAGCAGCTTGAGCGGGGGGGTGACAGATACGCAGTATTTT.

The chain employs TRBV6-5 and TRBJ1-1; D unresolved. The length of the CDR3 is 15 residues. Looked up from germline, CDR1 is MNHEY and CDR2 is SVGAGI. V lost 3 bases and J 4 bases, leaving 15 bases between the germline ends. The CDR3 bases are TGTGCCAGCAGTTATATCGAACGGATGGGCACTGAAGCTTTCTTT. It encodes CASSYIERMGTEAFF.

The V gene is TRBV11-2, the J gene TRBJ2-5, with 10 bases fitting TRBD1. This CDR3 region has 13 residues. The junction had 1 base not matched to a gene; V was cut back by 5 bases and J by 4 bases. CDR1 and CDR2 from the germline V gene are SGHAT and FQNNGV. The CDR3 bases are TGTGCCAGCAGCCGGACAGGGGGAGAGACCCAGTACTTC. It codes for CASSRTGGETQYF. The entire variable domain, with the rest obtained from reference TRBV11-2 and TRBJ2-5, is as follows: EAGVAQSPRYKIIEKRQSVAFWCNPISGHATLYWYQQILGQGPKLLIQFQNNGVVDDSQLPKDRFSAERLKGVDSTLKIQPAKLEDSAVYLCASSRTGGETQYFGPGTRLLVL.

The V call is TRBV10-3, the J call TRBJ2-3; 10 bases are a match to TRBD2. CDR1 is ENHRY, CDR2 SYGVKD, per germline. This CDR3 has 15 residues. V shed 10 bases, J shed 5 bases, and the junction held 12 bases outside the gene matches. CDR3 loop: CATSTLAGVRDTQYF. The CDR3 DNA follows: TGTGCCACCTCCACCCTAGCGGGGGTCCGAGATACGCAGTATTTT.

The rearrangement links TRBV5-6 to TRBJ1-1, with D possibly matching TRBD1 (5 bases). The ends were cut back, 0 bases at V and 6 bases at J, with 12 bases in the middle. CDR1 is SGHDT, CDR2 YYEEEE, per germline. The CDR3 loop spans 14 amino acids. Written as DNA, the CDR3 is TGTGCCAGCAGCTTGGCGGGGGAGGCCCCTGAAGCTTTCTTT. This translates into CASSLAGEAPEAFF.

The chain recombines TRBV4-1 with TRBJ1-5; the D gene is possibly TRBD1 (5 bases). CDR1 and CDR2 from the germline V gene are MGHRA and YSYEKL. The CDR3 covers 16 residues. Trimming took off 1 base at V and 5 bases at J, with 15 bases between the two ends. The DNA for the CDR3 is TGCGCCAGCAGCCAAGCCCCCGGGGGGGAGGATCAGCCCCAGCATTTT. Translated, it gives CASSQAPGGEDQPQHF.

As to this clone: The sample holds other DNA sequences that translate to the same CDR3. The chain uses TRBV30 and TRBJ2-1; no firm D call. Germline V gene data show CDR1 as GTSNPN and CDR2 as SVGIG (reference sequence). V gave up 0 bases and J gave up 7 bases, with 4 bases separating them. This CDR3 has 11 residues. CDR3 protein: CAWSVGNEQFF. In DNA form, the CDR3 reads TGTGCCTGGAGTGTAGGGAATGAGCAGTTCTTC.

The table lists this clone with a few counts. The chain has TRBV30 and TRBJ2-2; D may be TRBD2 (5 bases). This CDR3 has 11 residues. Trimming took off 3 bases at V and 6 bases at J, with 5 bases between the two ends. Germline V gene sequence: CDR1 GTSNPN, CDR2 SVGIG (reference sequence). The CDR3, as DNA: TGTGCCTGGAGGGACTCCGGGGAGCTGTTTTTT. Protein: CAWRDSGELFF. Based on the CDR3 plus reference TRBV30 and TRBJ2-2, the full variable domain is SQTIHQWPATLVQPVGSPLSLECTVEGTSNPNLYWYRQAAGRGLQLLFYSVGIGQISSEVPQNLSASRPQDRQFILSSKKLLLSDSGFYLCAWRDSGELFFGEGSRLTVL.

This clone has a single count. The chain joins TRBV4-2 to TRBJ1-2; tentative D call: TRBD1 (5 bases). The V gene lost 0 bases and the J gene lost 7 bases, with 18 bases spanning the gap. The CDR3 has 16 residues. CDR1 LGHNA and CDR2 YNFKEQ come from the germline V gene. CDR3 sequence: CASSQDWSGRTPGYTF. DNA of the CDR3: TGTGCCAGCAGCCAAGACTGGTCAGGGAGGACCCCTGGCTACACCTTC.